A selection of T cell receptor beta chains follows, all from one sample in a study of technical replicates of blood from a few donors. Only in-frame clones appear in the TCRdb table, and some are missing; sequencing was by immunoSEQ multiplex PCR. The profile shows some 81,000 clones, roughly 90% of them singletons. Sequencing was done on a sample of T cells isolated from PBMCs. These receptors were obtained from a human donor in good health. CDR3s include the opening cysteine and the closing phenylalanine or tryptophan. Fields, in order: CDR3 DNA, CDR3 protein, J gene, D gene, V gene, clone size. D genes are given only for firm matches. The listing skips clone size in some rows; elsewhere it reads once, few, many or a size class.

TGTGCCAGCAGCGTAAATTCCTACGCAACTAATGAAAAACTGTTTTTT	CASSVNSYATNEKLFF	TRBJ1-4	-	TRBV9	-
TGCGCCAGCAGCCGTCGCAGGGTTGGGGAGACCCAGTACTTC	CASSRRRVGETQYF	TRBJ2-5	-	TRBV4-1	-
TGCAGTGCTATTTCGTATTACGAGCAGTACTTC	CSAISYYEQYF	TRBJ2-7	-	TRBV20-1	-
TGCAGCGTTTCCCCAGGGTACAATGAAAAACTGTTTTTT	CSVSPGYNEKLFF	TRBJ1-4	-	TRBV29-1	-
TGTGCCTGGAGTGTCTCAGACAATCAGCCCCAGCATTTT	CAWSVSDNQPQHF	TRBJ1-5	-	TRBV30	-
TGTGCCAGCAGCATTCCGGGACAAGCATACGAGCAGTACTTC	CASSIPGQAYEQYF	TRBJ2-7	-	TRBV7-9	-
TGTGCCAGCAGCTACCGGGACTACGGCACAGATACGCAGTATTTT	CASSYRDYGTDTQYF	TRBJ2-3	TRBD2	TRBV9	-
TGTGCCAGCAGTCCGCGGACCGGGAGCCAGCATTTT	CASSPRTGSQHF	TRBJ1-5	-	TRBV6-5	-
TGTGCCAGCAGCCGAGAGGGAGTTCAGCCCCAGCATTTT	CASSREGVQPQHF	TRBJ1-5	-	TRBV7-9	-
TGTGCCAGCAGTGAGAGACAGGGGTTGGCAGATACGCAGTATTTT	CASSERQGLADTQYF	TRBJ2-3	TRBD1	TRBV6-1	once
TGCGCCAGCAGTGACCCAGGCCGTACTAACTATGGCTACACCTTC	CASSDPGRTNYGYTF	TRBJ1-2	-	TRBV10-2	-
TGTGCCAGCAGCCGAAATCCGGGACAGGGTTATGGCTACACCTTC	CASSRNPGQGYGYTF	TRBJ1-2	TRBD1	TRBV5-6	-
TGCGCCAGCAGCCACTCAATGAAAACTGGACAGTTCGATGAGCAGTTCTTC	CASSHSMKTGQFDEQFF	TRBJ2-1	-	TRBV4-1	-
TGCGCCAGCAGTGTTGCGGGAGGTCCCGAGCAGTACTTC	CASSVAGGPEQYF	TRBJ2-7	TRBD2	TRBV10-2	-
TGTGCCAGCAGCGAAACTGGGCGAATAGCCAAAAACATTCAGTACTTC	CASSETGRIAKNIQYF	TRBJ2-4	-	TRBV5-6	-
TGTGCCACCAGCAGAGAAGGAGGGGCGGGGGGGAATCAGCCCCAGCATTTT	CATSREGGAGGNQPQHF	TRBJ1-5	-	TRBV15	-
TGTGCCAGCAGGGACTCTTGGACCGCTGAGCAGTTCTTC	CASRDSWTAEQFF	TRBJ2-1	-	TRBV2	-
TGTGCCTCGACTGGCGGCGGGAGGGTGGACACCGGGGAGCTGTTTTTT	CASTGGGRVDTGELFF	TRBJ2-2	TRBD2	TRBV10-3	-
TGTGCCAGCAGTTTATGGACTAGCGGGATGTCTTTGGAAGATACGCAGTATTTT	CASSLWTSGMSLEDTQYF	TRBJ2-3	TRBD2	TRBV28	-
TGCGCCAGCAGCCAAGGCCGCCGTCGGGGGGGCAAGGGTAATGAAAAACTGTTTTTT	CASSQGRRRGGKGNEKLFF	TRBJ1-4	-	TRBV4-1	-
TGTGCCAGCAGCTCTATCACATTCGGAGATGGCTACACCTTC	CASSSITFGDGYTF	TRBJ1-2	-	TRBV7-9	-
TGTGCCAGCGTAACCGGGACAGCGCGGTTCACTGAAGCTTTCTTT	CASVTGTARFTEAFF	TRBJ1-1	TRBD1	TRBV28	-
TGTGCTAGTGGTTTGGTACTAAAAGGGAGTGAAGCTTTCTTT	CASGLVLKGSEAFF	TRBJ1-1	-	TRBV12-5	-
TGTGCCAGCACATCCGGGACAGGGTATCCAGATACGCAGTATTTT	CASTSGTGYPDTQYF	TRBJ2-3	TRBD1	TRBV6-5	-
TGTGCCAGCAGTGTGGGACTCGACACTGAAGCTTTCTTT	CASSVGLDTEAFF	TRBJ1-1	-	TRBV28	once
TGTGCCAGCAGCTTTGCGGGGGTGGTGGAGACCCAGTACTTC	CASSFAGVVETQYF	TRBJ2-5	TRBD2	TRBV7-6	-
TGTGCCAGTTCTAGCGGGGGGGCCGGGGAGCTGTTTTTT	CASSSGGAGELFF	TRBJ2-2	TRBD2	TRBV9	-
TGCGCCAGCAGCTTGGTGCCCCAGGGGTCGGGCTACGAGCAGTACTTC	CASSLVPQGSGYEQYF	TRBJ2-7	-	TRBV5-1	-
TGTGCCAGCTCACGGGCGGGGAATCAGCCCCAGCATTTT	CASSRAGNQPQHF	TRBJ1-5	-	TRBV18	-
TGTGCCAGCAGTGATTCGTCACCCCTCCACTTT	CASSDSSPLHF	TRBJ1-6	-	TRBV6-1	-